This T cell receptor beta chain was observed in a study of blood T cell repertoires in COVID-19. Study-wide background: T cells, B-cell-depleted T cells, or PBMCs provided the cDNA or gDNA that served as material.

Study processing details: Reference gene primer amplification gave nucleated cell count estimates. Profiled with immunoSEQ multiplex PCR; TCRdb holds only in-frame clones, not every one. V, J and clone size derive from that table, while D and trimming were established from the DNA sequence. The sample includes 150,000 to 200,000 clones, about 86% of them seen just once. V lost 2 bases, J lost 2 bases, and 6 bases stayed unmatched. Germline CDR1 and CDR2: MDHEN and SYDVKM. This CDR3 is built from 16 residues. The specimen sequenced was peripheral blood. J is TRBJ1-5 and V is TRBV28, with 7 bases aligning to TRBD1. This TCR was sampled from a man aged 55 to 69 with acute or convalescent COVID-19. CDR3 sequence reads: CASSLRRGGGNQPQHF. CDR3 nucleotides: TGTGCCAGCAGTTTAAGACGAGGGGGCGGCAATCAGCCCCAGCATTTT.